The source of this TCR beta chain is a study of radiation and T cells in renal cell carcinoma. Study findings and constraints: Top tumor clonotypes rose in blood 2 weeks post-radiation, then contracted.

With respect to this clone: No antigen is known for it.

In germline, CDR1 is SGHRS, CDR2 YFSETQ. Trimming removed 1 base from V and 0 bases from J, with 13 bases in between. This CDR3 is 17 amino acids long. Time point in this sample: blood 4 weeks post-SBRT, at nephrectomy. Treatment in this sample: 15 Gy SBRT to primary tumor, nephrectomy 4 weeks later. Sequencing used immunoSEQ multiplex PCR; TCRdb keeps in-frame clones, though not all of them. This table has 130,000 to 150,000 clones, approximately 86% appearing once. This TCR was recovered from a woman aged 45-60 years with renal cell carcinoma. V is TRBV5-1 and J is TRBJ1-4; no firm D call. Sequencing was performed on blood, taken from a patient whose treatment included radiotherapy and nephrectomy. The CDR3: CASSLFGQYSTNEKLFF. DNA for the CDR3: TGCGCCAGCAGCTTGTTTGGGCAGTACTCAACTAATGAAAAACTGTTTTTT.